This entry lists 6 T cell receptor beta chains sequenced from one sample in a study of T-cell reconstitution after alpha-beta-depleted transplantation in children. The TCRbeta library was prepared with unique molecular identifiers. TCRdb re-called the PCR reads through MiXCR, storing one row per CDR3 protein. This sample has hundreds of thousands of distinct CDR3 sequences, with over 10% found just once. Sequencing was performed on PBMCs, mostly from graft donor cells, taken 360 days after TCRalphabeta/CD19-depleted stem cell transplant. The origin of the receptors is a male patient aged 10-17 years who had a stem cell transplant for acute myeloid leukemia, so the T cells may come from the graft donor.

There are a few counts of this clonotype. The genes are TRBV11-1 and TRBJ2-7; 9 nucleotides align to TRBD2. In germline, CDR1 is SGHAT, CDR2 FQDESV (reference sequence). After removal of 5 bases from V and 1 base from J, the junction contained 15 bases not matched to a gene. This CDR3 region has 18 residues. The chain's CDR3 is CASSPQHRLAVPSYEQYF. In DNA, the CDR3 is TGTGCCAGCAGCCCCCAACACAGACTAGCGGTACCTTCCTACGAGCAGTACTTC.

This clonotype was seen only a few times. The chain employs TRBV28 and TRBJ2-5; TRBD1 might be the D (5 bases). V lost 3 bases, J lost 5 bases, and 13 bases lay in between. The CDR3 runs 14 residues. Germline V gene data show CDR1 as MDHEN and CDR2 as SYDVKM. The CDR3 region has the DNA TGTGCCAGCAGTTTGGGGCAGCCACGCGAGACCCAGTACTTC. Residues: CASSLGQPRETQYF.

This clonotype rates as medium-sized. The chain combines TRBV4-3 with TRBJ2-3; D call uncertain. CDR1 is LGHNA, CDR2 YSLEER, per germline. V lost 0 bases, J lost 0 bases, and 7 bases lay in between. This CDR3 is 15 amino acids long. Written as DNA, the CDR3 is TGCGCCAGCAGCCAAGATTCCGCCAGCACAGATACGCAGTATTTT. It encodes CASSQDSASTDTQYF.

CDR3 in DNA: TGCAGCGTTGACCCTGGGACAGCCTACGAGCAGTACTTC. This translates into CSVDPGTAYEQYF. The chain employs TRBV29-1 and TRBJ2-7; 7 bases agree with TRBD1. CDR1 SQVTM and CDR2 ANQGSEA come from the germline V gene. This CDR3 is 13 amino acids long. The junction had 4 bases not matched to a gene; V was cut back by 3 bases and J by 2 bases.

The chain carries TRBV5-6 and TRBJ2-7, with unresolved D. V was clipped by 0 bases and J by 2 bases, with 18 bases between them. CDR3 length equals 17 residues. CDR1 is SGHDT, CDR2 YYEEEE, per germline. CDR3 DNA sequence: TGTGCCAGCAGCTTGGGCCAGATCTTCCGGCAAACCTACGAGCAGTACTTC. This codes for CASSLGQIFRQTYEQYF. The complete variable domain, with remaining parts taken from reference TRBV5-6 and TRBJ2-7, reads DAGVTQSPTHLIKTRGQQVTLRCSPKSGHDTVSWYQQALGQGPQFIFQYYEEEERQRGNFPDRFSGHQFPNYSSELNVNALLLGDSALYLCASSLGQIFRQTYEQYFGPGTRLTVT.

This clonotype has more than one count but fewer than ten. CDR3 loop: CSATVGGPATDTQYF. The CDR3 DNA is TGCAGTGCTACGGTCGGCGGCCCAGCCACAGATACGCAGTATTTT. V is TRBV20-1 and J is TRBJ2-3, with D hard to call. This CDR3 is built from 15 residues. Germline CDR1 and CDR2: DFQATT and SNEGSKA (reference sequence). The ends were cut back, 4 bases at V and 2 bases at J, with 16 bases in the middle.